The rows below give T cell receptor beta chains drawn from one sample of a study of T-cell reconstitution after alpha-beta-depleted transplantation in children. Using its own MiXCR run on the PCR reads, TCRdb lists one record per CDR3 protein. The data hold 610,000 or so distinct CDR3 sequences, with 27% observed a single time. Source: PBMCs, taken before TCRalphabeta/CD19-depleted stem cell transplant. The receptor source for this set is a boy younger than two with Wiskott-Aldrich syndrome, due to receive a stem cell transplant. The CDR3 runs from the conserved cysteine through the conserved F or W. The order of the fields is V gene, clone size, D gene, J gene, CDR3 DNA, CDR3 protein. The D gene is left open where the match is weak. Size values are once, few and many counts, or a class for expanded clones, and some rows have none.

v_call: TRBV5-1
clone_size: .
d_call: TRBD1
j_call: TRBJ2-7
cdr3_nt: TGCGCCAGCAGCTTCGACAGGGGGGCCTACGAGCAGTACTTC
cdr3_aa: CASSFDRGAYEQYF

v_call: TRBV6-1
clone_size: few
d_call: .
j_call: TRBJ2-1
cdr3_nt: TGTGCCAGCCGGCCTCTCCACTACAATGAGCAGTTCTTC
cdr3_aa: CASRPLHYNEQFF

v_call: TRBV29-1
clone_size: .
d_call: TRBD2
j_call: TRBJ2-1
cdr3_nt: TGCAGCGTTGAAGGGGGAACTAGCGGAATCAATGAGCAGTTCTTC
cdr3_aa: CSVEGGTSGINEQFF

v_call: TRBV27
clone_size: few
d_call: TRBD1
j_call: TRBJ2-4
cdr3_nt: TGTGCCAGCGGGGGGACAGGCGTCATGGGGAAATACATTCAGTACTTC
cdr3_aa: CASGGTGVMGKYIQYF

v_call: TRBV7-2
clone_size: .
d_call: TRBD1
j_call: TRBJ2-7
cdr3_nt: TGTGCCAGCAGCCCGCGGACAGGTATGGGCGAGCAGTACTTC
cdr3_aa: CASSPRTGMGEQYF

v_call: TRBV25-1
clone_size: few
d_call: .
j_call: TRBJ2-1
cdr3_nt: TGTGCCAGCAGTGATCTCATCGGGCAGTTCTTC
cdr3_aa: CASSDLIGQFF

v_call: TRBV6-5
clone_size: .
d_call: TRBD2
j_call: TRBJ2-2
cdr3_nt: TGTGCCAGCAGTTACTCCAGGGCGAGAGCGGGGAAGAACACCGGGGAGCTGTTTTTT
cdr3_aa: CASSYSRARAGKNTGELFF

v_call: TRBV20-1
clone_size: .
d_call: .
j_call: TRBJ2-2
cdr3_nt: TGCAGTGCTCGGGGGACTGCCAAACCAAACACCGGGGAGCTGTTTTTT
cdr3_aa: CSARGTAKPNTGELFF

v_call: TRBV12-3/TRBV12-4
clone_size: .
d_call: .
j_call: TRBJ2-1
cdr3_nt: TGTGCCAGCAGAAAGGTTGGTAGCGCCTACAATGAGCAGTTCTTC
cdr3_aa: CASRKVGSAYNEQFF

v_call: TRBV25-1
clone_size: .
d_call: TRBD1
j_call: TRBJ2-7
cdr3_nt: TGTGCCAGCAGGGTCGCAGGGGGCTACGAGCAGTACTTC
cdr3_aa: CASRVAGGYEQYF

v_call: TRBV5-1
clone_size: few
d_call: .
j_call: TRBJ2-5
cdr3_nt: TGCGCCAGCAGCCGCAACGGGGGCGATGAGACCCAGTACTTC
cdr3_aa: CASSRNGGDETQYF

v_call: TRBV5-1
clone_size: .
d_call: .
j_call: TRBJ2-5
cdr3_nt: TGCGCCAGCAGCGTAGCGAAAGAGACCCAGTACTTC
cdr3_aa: CASSVAKETQYF

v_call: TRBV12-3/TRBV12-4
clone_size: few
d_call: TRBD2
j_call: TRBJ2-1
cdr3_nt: TGTGCCAGCATTCATAGCGGGAGGGCCGCTTTCAATGAGCAGTTCTTC
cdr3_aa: CASIHSGRAAFNEQFF

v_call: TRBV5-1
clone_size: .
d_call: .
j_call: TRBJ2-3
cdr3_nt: TGCGCCAGCAGCATTACAGGGTCGGATACGCAGTATTTT
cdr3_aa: CASSITGSDTQYF

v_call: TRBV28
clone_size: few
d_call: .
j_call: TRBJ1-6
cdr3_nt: TGTGCCAGCAGTTTTTTCGGTTCACCCCTCCACTTT
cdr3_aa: CASSFFGSPLHF

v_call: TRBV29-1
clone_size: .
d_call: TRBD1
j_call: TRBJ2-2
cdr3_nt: TGCAGCGTTGTCGGAGACAGGGGGCGCCCCGGGGAGCTGTTTTTT
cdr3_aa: CSVVGDRGRPGELFF

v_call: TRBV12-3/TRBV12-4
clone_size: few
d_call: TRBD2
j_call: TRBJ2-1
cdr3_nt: TGTGCCAGCAGGATATCCGGGACTAGCTGGAATGAGCAGTTCTTC
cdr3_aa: CASRISGTSWNEQFF

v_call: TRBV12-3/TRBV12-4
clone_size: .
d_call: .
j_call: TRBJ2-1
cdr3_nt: TGTGCCAGCAGTAGGACCCCCGAACTGGGTGAGCAGTTCTTC
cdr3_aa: CASSRTPELGEQFF

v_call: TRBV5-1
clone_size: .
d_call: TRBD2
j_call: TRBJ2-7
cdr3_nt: TGCGCCAGCAGCTCCTGGGGACTAGCGGGAGGCTCCTACGAGCAGTACTTC
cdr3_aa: CASSSWGLAGGSYEQYF

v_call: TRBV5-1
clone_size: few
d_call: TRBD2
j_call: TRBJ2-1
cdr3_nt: TGCGCCAGCAGCTTGCGTAGTCAGGCGGGAGGGATCGATGAGCAGTTCTTC
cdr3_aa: CASSLRSQAGGIDEQFF

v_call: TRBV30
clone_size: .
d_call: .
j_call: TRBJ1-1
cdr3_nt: TGTGCCTGGAGGGTAAGGGGCACTGAAGCTTTCTTT
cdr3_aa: CAWRVRGTEAFF

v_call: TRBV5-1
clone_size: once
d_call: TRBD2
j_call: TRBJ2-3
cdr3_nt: TGCGCCAGCAGCTTGGCACTAGCGTGGGACACAGATACGCAGTATTTT
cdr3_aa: CASSLALAWDTDTQYF

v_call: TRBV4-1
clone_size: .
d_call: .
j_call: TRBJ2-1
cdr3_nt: TGCGCCAGCAGCCAAGACCCGTTAGGGTGGCGCTACAATGAGCAGTTCTTC
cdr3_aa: CASSQDPLGWRYNEQFF

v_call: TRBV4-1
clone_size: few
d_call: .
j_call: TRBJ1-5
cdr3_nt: TGCGCCAGCAGCCCTGGGTCAGCTGATGGCAATCAGCCCCAGCATTTT
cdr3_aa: CASSPGSADGNQPQHF

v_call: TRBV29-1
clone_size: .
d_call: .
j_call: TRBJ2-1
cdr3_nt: TGCAGCGTGTGTCAGGAATCCTACAATGAGCAGTTCTTC
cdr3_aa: CSVCQESYNEQFF

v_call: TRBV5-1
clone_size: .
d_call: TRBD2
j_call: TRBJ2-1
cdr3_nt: TGCGCCAGCAGATCGGAAACTAGCGGGAGGAACAATGAGCAGTTCTTC
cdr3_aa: CASRSETSGRNNEQFF

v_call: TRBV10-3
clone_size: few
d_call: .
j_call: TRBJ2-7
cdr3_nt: TGTGCCATCAGTGAATTTAGCGGCGTCAGGGGCCTCTACGAGCAGTACTTC
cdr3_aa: CAISEFSGVRGLYEQYF

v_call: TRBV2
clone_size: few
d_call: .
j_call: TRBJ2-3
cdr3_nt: TGTGCCAGCAGTGCTTGGGAGCCCTACACAGATACGCAGTATTTT
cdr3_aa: CASSAWEPYTDTQYF

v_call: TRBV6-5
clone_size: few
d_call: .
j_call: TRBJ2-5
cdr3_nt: TGTGCCAGCAGTTACTCGGGGGGCGTCCCCCAAGAGACCCAGTACTTC
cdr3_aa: CASSYSGGVPQETQYF

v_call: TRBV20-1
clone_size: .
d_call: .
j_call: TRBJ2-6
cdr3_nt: TGCAGTGCTAGCCAGGGGGGCACTGGGGCCAACGTCCTGACTTTC
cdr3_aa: CSASQGGTGANVLTF

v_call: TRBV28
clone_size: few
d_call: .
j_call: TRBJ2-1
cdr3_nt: TGTGCCAGCAGTAGACTAAGCTCCTACAATGAGCAGTTCTTC
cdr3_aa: CASSRLSSYNEQFF

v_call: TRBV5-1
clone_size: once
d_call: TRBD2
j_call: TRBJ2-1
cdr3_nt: TGCGCCAGCAGCTTCCGACTAGCGGCAACTTACAATGAGCAGTTCTTC
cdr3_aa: CASSFRLAATYNEQFF

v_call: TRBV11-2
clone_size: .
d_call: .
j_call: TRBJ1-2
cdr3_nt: TGTGCCAGCAGCTCTACACATGGCTACACCTTC
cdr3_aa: CASSSTHGYTF

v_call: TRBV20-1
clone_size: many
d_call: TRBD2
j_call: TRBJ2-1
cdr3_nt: TGCAGTGCTACACCGGGACTAGCTGCGTACAATGAGCAGTTCTTC
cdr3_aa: CSATPGLAAYNEQFF

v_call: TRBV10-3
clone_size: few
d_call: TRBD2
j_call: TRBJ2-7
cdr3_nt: TGTGCCATCAGTGAACGGGCGGGAGGGTCCCTCGAGCAGTACTTC
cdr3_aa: CAISERAGGSLEQYF

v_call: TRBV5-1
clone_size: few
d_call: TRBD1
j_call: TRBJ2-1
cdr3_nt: TGCGCCAGCAGCTCGGGGACAGGGAGCGGGAATTACAATGAGCAGTTCTTC
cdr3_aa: CASSSGTGSGNYNEQFF

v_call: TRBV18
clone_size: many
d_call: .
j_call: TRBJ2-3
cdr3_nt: TGTGCCAGCTCACCACGGTTCAGCACAGATACGCAGTATTTT
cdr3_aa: CASSPRFSTDTQYF

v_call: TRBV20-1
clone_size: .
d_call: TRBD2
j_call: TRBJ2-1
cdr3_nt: TGCAGTGCTAGAGGAGCTAGCGGGAGGGTATACAATGAGCAGTTCTTC
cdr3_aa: CSARGASGRVYNEQFF

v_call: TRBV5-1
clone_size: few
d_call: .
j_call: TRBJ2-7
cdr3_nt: TGCGCCAGCAGCTTGGTTGGGACTCAGTACGAGCAGTACTTC
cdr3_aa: CASSLVGTQYEQYF

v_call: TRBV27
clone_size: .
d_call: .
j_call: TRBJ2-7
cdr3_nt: TGTGCCAGCAACAAAAATGGCGGGGCTCCTGGGGAGCAGTACTTC
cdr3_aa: CASNKNGGAPGEQYF

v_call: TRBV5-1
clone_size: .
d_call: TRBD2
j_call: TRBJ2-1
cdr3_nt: TGCGCCAGCAGCCTCAGACTAGCGGGAGAGGGCAATGAGCAGTTCTTC
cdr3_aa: CASSLRLAGEGNEQFF

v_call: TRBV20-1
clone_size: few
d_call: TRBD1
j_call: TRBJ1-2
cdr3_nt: TGCAGTGCTAGAGCAACATCCAAAGGGACAGGTGGTCGGGGCTACACCTTC
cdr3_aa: CSARATSKGTGGRGYTF

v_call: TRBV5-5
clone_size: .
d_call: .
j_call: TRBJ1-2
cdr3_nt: TGTGCCAGCAGCTTGATGAGGGCCGGAGGCTACACCTTC
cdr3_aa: CASSLMRAGGYTF

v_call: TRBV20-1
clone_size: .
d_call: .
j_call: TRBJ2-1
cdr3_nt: TGCAGTGCTAGAGAACTCGAGCGGGCCGGTTACAATGAGCAGTTCTTC
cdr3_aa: CSARELERAGYNEQFF

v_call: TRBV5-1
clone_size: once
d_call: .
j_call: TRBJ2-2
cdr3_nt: TGCGCCAGCAGAGGGGGAGGGACAACGAACACCGGGGAGCTGTTTTTT
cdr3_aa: CASRGGGTTNTGELFF

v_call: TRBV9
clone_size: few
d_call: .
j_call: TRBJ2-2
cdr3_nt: TGTGCCAGCAGCGTAGATGGGGGCGCGCGGACCGGGGAGCTGTTTTTT
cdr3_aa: CASSVDGGARTGELFF

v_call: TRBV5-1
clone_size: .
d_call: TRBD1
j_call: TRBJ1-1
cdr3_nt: TGCGCCAGCAGCTCCTGGACAGGGCTGACTGAAGCTTTCTTT
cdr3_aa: CASSSWTGLTEAFF

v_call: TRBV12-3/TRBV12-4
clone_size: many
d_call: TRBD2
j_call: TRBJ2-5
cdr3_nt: TGTGCCAGCAGGGGACTAGCGGGAGTAGAGACCCAGTACTTC
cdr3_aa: CASRGLAGVETQYF

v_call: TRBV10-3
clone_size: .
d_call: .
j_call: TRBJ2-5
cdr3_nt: TGTGCCACCTCCGCGCTGGACTACTCGAAAGAGACCCAGTACTTC
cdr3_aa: CATSALDYSKETQYF

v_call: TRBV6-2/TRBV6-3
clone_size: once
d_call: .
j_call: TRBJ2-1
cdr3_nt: TGTGCCAGCAGTTCAAAAGGACTATTCCGCTACAATGAGCAGTTCTTC
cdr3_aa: CASSSKGLFRYNEQFF

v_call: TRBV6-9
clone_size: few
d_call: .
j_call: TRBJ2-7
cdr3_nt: .
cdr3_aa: CASSSSTSLSYEQYF